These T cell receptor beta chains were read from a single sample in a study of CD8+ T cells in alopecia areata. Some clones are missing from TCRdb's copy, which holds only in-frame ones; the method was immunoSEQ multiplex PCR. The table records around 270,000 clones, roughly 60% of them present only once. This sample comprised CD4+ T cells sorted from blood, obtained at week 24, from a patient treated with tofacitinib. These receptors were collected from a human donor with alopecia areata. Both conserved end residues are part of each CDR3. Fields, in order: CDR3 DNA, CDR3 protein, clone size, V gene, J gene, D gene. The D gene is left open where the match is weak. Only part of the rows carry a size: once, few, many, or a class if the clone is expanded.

cdr3_nt: TGCAGCGCTCCATGGTATACAGGGGGGATAGAGACCCAGTACTTC
cdr3_aa: CSAPWYTGGIETQYF
clone_size: -
v_call: TRBV29-1
j_call: TRBJ2-5
d_call: TRBD1

cdr3_nt: TGCAGCGTTGCGGGGAAAGTAGGCACAGATACGCAGTATTTT
cdr3_aa: CSVAGKVGTDTQYF
clone_size: -
v_call: TRBV29-1
j_call: TRBJ2-3
d_call: -

cdr3_nt: TGCAGCGTTTCCCTGAGGGAGACCCAGTACTTC
cdr3_aa: CSVSLRETQYF
clone_size: few
v_call: TRBV29-1
j_call: TRBJ2-5
d_call: -

cdr3_nt: TGCGCCAGCAGCACCTTACCTGGGGCTCACAATGAGCAGTTCTTC
cdr3_aa: CASSTLPGAHNEQFF
clone_size: -
v_call: TRBV5-1
j_call: TRBJ2-1
d_call: -

cdr3_nt: TGCGCCAGCAGCTTGGGTAGGAGGGCCCTCACCGGGGAGCTGTTTTTT
cdr3_aa: CASSLGRRALTGELFF
clone_size: -
v_call: TRBV5-1
j_call: TRBJ2-2
d_call: -

cdr3_nt: TGTGCCTGGACAGGACAGCCCAACGAAAAACTGTTTTTT
cdr3_aa: CAWTGQPNEKLFF
clone_size: -
v_call: TRBV30
j_call: TRBJ1-4
d_call: -

cdr3_nt: TGTGCCAGCAGTCAATCTATGAACACCGGGGAGCTGTTTTTT
cdr3_aa: CASSQSMNTGELFF
clone_size: once
v_call: TRBV27
j_call: TRBJ2-2
d_call: -

cdr3_nt: TGTGCCAGCAGCTTACTTAGCGGCTACAATGAGCAGTTCTTC
cdr3_aa: CASSLLSGYNEQFF
clone_size: -
v_call: TRBV7-2
j_call: TRBJ2-1
d_call: -

cdr3_nt: TGTGCCAGCACCCGCAGGGGGCGCGGGACAGATACGCAGTATTTT
cdr3_aa: CASTRRGRGTDTQYF
clone_size: many
v_call: TRBV6-5
j_call: TRBJ2-3
d_call: TRBD1

cdr3_nt: TGCGCCAGCAGCCCACCAGGCAGGGTTGGCACTGAAGCTTTCTTT
cdr3_aa: CASSPPGRVGTEAFF
clone_size: -
v_call: TRBV4-1
j_call: TRBJ1-1
d_call: -